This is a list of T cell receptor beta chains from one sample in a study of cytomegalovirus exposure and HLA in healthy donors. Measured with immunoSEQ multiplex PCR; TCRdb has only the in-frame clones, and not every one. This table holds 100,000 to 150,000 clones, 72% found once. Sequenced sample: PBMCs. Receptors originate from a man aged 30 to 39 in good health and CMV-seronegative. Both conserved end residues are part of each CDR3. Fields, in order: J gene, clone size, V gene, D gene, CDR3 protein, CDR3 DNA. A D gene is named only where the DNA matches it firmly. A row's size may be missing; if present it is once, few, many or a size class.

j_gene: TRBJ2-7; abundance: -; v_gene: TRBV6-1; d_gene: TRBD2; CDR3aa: CASRIGLAEYEQYF; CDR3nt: TGTGCCAGCCGTATCGGACTAGCGGAATACGAGCAGTACTTC
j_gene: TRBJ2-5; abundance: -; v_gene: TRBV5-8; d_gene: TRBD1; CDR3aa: CASSSTGTGFGTQYF; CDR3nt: TGTGCCAGCAGCTCAACCGGGACAGGGTTTGGGACCCAGTACTTC
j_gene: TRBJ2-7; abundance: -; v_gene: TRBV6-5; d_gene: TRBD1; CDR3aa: CASSLTGGTEQYF; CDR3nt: TGTGCCAGCAGTTTAACAGGGGGAACCGAGCAGTACTTC
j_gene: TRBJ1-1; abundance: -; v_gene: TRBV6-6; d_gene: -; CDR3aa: CATSVREAFF; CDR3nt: TGTGCCACCTCGGTTCGGGAAGCTTTCTTT
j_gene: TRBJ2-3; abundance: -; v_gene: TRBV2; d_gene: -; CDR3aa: CASSAEGTDTQYF; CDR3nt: TGTGCCAGCAGCGCTGAGGGCACAGATACGCAGTATTTT
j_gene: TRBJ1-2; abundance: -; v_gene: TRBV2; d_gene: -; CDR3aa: CASSYLDRGYTF; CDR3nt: TGTGCCAGCAGTTACCTTGACAGGGGCTACACCTTC
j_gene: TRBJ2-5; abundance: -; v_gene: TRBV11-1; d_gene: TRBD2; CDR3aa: CASSLDRGRLAGRETQYF; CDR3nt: TGTGCCAGCAGCTTAGATCGGGGTCGACTAGCGGGGAGAGAGACCCAGTACTTC
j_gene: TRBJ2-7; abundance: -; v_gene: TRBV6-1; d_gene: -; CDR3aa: CASRDPTRNEQYF; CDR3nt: TGTGCCAGCAGGGACCCGACTAGAAACGAGCAGTACTTC
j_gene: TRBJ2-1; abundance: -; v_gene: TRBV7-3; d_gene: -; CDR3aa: CASSQTGYSYNEQFF; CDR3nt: TGTGCCAGCAGCCAAACGGGGTACTCCTACAATGAGCAGTTCTTC
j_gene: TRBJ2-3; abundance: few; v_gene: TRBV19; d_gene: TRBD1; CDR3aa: CASSIRTGSDTQYF; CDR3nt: TGTGCCAGTAGTATCCGGACAGGGTCAGATACGCAGTATTTT
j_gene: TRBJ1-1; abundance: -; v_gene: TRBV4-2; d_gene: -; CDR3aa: CASSQVLDSTEAFF; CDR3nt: TGTGCCAGCAGCCAAGTTTTGGACAGCACTGAAGCTTTCTTT
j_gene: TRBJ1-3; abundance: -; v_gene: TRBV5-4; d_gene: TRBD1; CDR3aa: CASSLTGEPGNTIYF; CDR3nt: TGTGCCAGCAGCCTGACAGGGGAGCCTGGAAACACCATATATTTT
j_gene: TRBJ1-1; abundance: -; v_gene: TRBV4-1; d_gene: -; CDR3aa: CASSPKIYPGNTEAFF; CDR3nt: TGCGCCAGCAGCCCCAAGATCTACCCAGGTAACACTGAAGCTTTCTTT
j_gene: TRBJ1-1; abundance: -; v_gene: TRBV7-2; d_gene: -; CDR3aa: CASSLVSQGYTEAFF; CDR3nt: TGTGCCAGCAGCTTAGTATCACAGGGCTATACTGAAGCTTTCTTT
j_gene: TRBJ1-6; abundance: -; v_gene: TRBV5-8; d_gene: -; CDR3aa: CASSRGSYNSPLHF; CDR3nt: TGTGCCAGCAGTCGGGGATCCTATAATTCACCCCTCCACTTT
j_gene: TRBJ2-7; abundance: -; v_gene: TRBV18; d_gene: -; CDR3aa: CASSPGRDYEQYF; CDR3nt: TGTGCCAGCTCACCAGGACGGGACTACGAGCAGTACTTC
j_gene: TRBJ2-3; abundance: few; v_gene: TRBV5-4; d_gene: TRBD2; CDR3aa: CASSLLVAGVDTQYF; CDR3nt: TGTGCCAGCAGCTTGTTGGTAGCGGGGGTAGATACGCAGTATTTT
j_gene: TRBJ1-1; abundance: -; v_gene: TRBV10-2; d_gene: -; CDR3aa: CASKRGGGTEAFF; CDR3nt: TGCGCCAGCAAGAGGGGGGGCGGGACTGAAGCTTTCTTT
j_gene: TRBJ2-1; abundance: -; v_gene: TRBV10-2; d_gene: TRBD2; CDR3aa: CASSEAGGGRAYEQFF; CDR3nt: TGCGCCAGCAGTGAGGCCGGGGGGGGCCGTGCCTATGAGCAGTTCTTC
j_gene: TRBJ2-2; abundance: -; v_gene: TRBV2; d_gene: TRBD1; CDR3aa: CASRRQGANTGELFF; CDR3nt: TGTGCCAGCAGACGACAGGGGGCGAACACCGGGGAGCTGTTTTTT
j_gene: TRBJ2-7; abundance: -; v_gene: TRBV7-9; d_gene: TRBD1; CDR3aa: CSSSLGQGVHVYEQYF; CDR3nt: TGTTCCAGCAGTTTAGGACAGGGGGTCCACGTCTACGAGCAGTACTTC
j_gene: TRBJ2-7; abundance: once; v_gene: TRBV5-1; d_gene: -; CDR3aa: CASSSQGSYEQYF; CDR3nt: TGCGCCAGCAGCTCACAGGGTTCCTACGAGCAGTACTTC
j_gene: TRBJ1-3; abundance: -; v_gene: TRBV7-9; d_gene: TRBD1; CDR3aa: CASSPWDRAGNTIYF; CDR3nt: TGTGCCAGCAGCCCATGGGACAGAGCTGGAAACACCATATATTTT
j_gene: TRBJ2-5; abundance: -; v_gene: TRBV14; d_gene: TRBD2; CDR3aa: CASSQELAGFSGETQYF; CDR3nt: TGTGCCAGCAGCCAAGAACTAGCGGGTTTTTCAGGAGAGACCCAGTACTTC
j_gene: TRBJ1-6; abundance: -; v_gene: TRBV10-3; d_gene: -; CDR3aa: CAISGDINSPLHF; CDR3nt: TGTGCCATCAGTGGGGACATCAATTCACCCCTCCACTTT
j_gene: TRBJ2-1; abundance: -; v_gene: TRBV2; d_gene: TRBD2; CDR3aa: CATRTGSGGEGRFF; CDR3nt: TGTGCCACAAGAACAGGGAGCGGGGGCGAAGGACGGTTCTTC
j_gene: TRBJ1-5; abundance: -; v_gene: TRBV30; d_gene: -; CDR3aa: CAWSVTRDQPQHF; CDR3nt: TGTGCCTGGAGCGTAACCAGGGATCAGCCCCAGCATTTT
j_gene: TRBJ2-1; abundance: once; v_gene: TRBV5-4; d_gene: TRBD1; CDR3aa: CASSLGQGLDEQFF; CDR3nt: TGTGCCAGCAGCCTAGGACAGGGGTTGGATGAGCAGTTCTTC
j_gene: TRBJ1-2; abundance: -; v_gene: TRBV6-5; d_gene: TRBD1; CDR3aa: CASSRGQGINYGYTF; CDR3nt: TGTGCCAGCAGCCGGGGACAGGGGATAAACTATGGCTACACCTTC
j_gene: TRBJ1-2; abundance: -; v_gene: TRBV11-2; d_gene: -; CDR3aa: CTSSLKAMYGYTF; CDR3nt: TGTACCAGCAGCTTAAAAGCGATGTATGGCTACACCTTC
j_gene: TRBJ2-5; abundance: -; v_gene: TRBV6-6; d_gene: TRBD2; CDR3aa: CASSYSSGGYQETQYF; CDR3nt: TGTGCCAGCAGTTACTCTAGCGGGGGGTACCAAGAGACCCAGTACTTC
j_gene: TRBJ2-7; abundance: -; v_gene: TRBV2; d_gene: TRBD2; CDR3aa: CASSPTSGGIYEQYF; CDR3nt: TGTGCCAGCAGTCCCACTAGCGGGGGGATTTACGAGCAGTACTTC
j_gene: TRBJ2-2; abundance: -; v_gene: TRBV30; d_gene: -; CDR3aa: CAWTSFTTANTGELFF; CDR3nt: TGTGCCTGGACAAGTTTCACGACAGCGAACACCGGGGAGCTGTTTTTT
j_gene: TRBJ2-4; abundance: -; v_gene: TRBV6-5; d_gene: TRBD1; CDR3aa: CASSRTGAKNIQYF; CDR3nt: TGTGCCAGCAGTCGGACAGGGGCGAAAAACATTCAGTACTTC
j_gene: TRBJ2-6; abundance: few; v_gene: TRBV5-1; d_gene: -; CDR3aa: CASSLSPSVVSGANVLTF; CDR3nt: TGCGCCAGCAGCCTTAGTCCATCGGTAGTATCTGGGGCCAACGTCCTGACTTTC
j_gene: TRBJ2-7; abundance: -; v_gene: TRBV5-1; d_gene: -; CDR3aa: CASSLGYRVADEQYF; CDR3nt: TGCGCCAGCAGCTTGGGGTACAGGGTCGCAGACGAGCAGTACTTC
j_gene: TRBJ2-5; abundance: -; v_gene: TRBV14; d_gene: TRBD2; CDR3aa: CASSQLAGGQETQYF; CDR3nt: TGTGCCAGCAGCCAACTAGCGGGGGGACAAGAGACCCAGTACTTC
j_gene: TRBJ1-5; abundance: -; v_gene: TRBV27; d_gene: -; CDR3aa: CASSLWGGNQPQHF; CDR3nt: TGTGCCAGCAGTTTATGGGGGGGCAATCAGCCCCAGCATTTT
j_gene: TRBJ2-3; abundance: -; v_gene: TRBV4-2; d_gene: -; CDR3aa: CASSQDNGGTDTQYF; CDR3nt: TGTGCCAGCAGCCAAGATAACGGGGGCACAGATACGCAGTATTTT
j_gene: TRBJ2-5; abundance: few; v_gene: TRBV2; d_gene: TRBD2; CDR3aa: CASRSSGGALETQYF; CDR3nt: TGTGCCAGCAGGTCTAGCGGGGGGGCCCTGGAGACCCAGTACTTC
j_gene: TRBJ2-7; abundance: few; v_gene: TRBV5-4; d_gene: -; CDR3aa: CASSSTQFDEQYF; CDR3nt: TGTGCCAGCAGCTCGACACAATTCGACGAGCAGTACTTC
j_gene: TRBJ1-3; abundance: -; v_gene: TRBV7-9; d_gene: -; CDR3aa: CSSGGGGNTIYF; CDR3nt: TGTTCCAGCGGGGGAGGTGGAAACACCATATATTTT
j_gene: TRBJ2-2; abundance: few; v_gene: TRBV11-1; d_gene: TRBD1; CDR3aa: CASSPTGGEGGELFF; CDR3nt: TGTGCCAGCAGCCCAACAGGGGGCGAGGGCGGGGAGCTGTTTTTT
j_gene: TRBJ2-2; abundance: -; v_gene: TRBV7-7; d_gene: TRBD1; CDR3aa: CASSPGRGHPTGELFF; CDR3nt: TGTGCTAGCAGCCCCGGCAGGGGGCACCCCACCGGGGAGCTGTTTTTT
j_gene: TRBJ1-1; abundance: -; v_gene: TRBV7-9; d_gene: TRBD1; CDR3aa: CSSSGTTGEAFF; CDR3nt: TGTTCCAGCAGCGGTACGACAGGGGAAGCTTTCTTT
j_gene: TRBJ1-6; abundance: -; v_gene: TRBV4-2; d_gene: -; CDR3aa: CASSYSLSYNSPLHF; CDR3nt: TGTGCCAGCAGCTACAGCCTCTCCTATAATTCACCCCTCCACTTT
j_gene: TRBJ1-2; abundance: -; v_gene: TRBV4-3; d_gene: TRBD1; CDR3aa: CASSQLTGGAYGYTF; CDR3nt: TGCGCCAGCAGCCAACTCACAGGGGGCGCTTACGGCTACACCTTC
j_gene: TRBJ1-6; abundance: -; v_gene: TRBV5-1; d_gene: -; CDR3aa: CASSNTPPQGTSPLHF; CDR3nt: TGCGCCAGCAGCAATACACCCCCCCAGGGTACTTCACCCCTCCACTTT
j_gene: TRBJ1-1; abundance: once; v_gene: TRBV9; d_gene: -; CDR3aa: CASSVAPGQNTEAFF; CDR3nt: TGTGCCAGCAGCGTAGCGCCAGGCCAAAACACTGAAGCTTTCTTT
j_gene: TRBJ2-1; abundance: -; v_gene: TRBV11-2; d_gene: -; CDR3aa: CASSYGQNNEQFF; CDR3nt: TGTGCCAGCAGCTATGGACAGAACAATGAGCAGTTCTTC
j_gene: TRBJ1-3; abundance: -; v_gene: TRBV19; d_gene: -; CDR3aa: CASRPTASGNTIYF; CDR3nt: TGTGCCAGTAGACCGACAGCCTCTGGAAACACCATATATTTT
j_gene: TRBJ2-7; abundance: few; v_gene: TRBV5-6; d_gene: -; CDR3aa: CASRGDSYEQYF; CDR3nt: TGTGCCAGCCGCGGGGACTCCTACGAGCAGTACTTC
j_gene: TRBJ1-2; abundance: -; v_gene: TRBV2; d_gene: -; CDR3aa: CASSQPGQRQLDGYTF; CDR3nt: TGTGCCAGCAGTCAACCGGGACAACGGCAACTTGATGGCTACACCTTC
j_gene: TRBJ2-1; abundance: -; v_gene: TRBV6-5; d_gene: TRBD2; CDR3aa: CASSYSRGESEQFF; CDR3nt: TGTGCCAGCAGTTACTCGCGGGGGGAGTCAGAGCAGTTCTTC
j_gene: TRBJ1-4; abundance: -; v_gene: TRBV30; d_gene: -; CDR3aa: CAWRFRGSNEKLFF; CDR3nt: TGTGCCTGGAGGTTCAGGGGATCGAATGAAAAACTGTTTTTT
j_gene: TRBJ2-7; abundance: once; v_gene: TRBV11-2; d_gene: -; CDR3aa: CASMRGGTEQYF; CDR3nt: TGTGCCAGCATGAGGGGGGGGACCGAGCAGTACTTC
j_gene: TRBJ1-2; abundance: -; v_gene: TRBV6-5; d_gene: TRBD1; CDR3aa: CASSARGHVNGYTF; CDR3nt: TGTGCCAGCAGTGCCAGGGGGCATGTTAATGGCTACACCTTC
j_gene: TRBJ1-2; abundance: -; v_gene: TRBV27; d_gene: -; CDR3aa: CASSQVPVGYYGYTF; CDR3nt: TGTGCCAGCAGTCAAGTCCCGGTTGGTTACTATGGCTACACCTTC
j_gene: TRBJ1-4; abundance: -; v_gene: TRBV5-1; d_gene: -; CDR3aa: CASSSTGSNEKLFF; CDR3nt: TGCGCCAGCAGCTCTACAGGGTCTAATGAAAAACTGTTTTTT
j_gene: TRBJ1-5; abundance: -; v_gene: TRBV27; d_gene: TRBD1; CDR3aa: CASSPSTGEVGQPQHF; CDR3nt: TGTGCCAGCAGTCCCTCAACAGGGGAAGTCGGGCAGCCCCAGCATTTT